This T cell receptor (beta chain) was found in a study of OX40 agonist ivuxolimab in advanced cancers. Study summary: Three dose-escalation patients had partial responses: one with hepatocellular carcinoma and two with cutaneous melanoma.

Germline CDR1 and CDR2: LGHNA and YSLEER. The CDR3 length is 15 residues. Using immunoSEQ multiplex PCR, the repertoire was profiled, and TCRdb retains in-frame clones only, with some absent. In the table there are some 28,000 clones, 90% of which are singletons. Source: CD4+ or CD8+ T cells sorted from blood, taken in a trial of the OX40 agonist ivuxolimab. The TCR was taken from an adult with an advanced solid tumor such as melanoma, head and neck, liver or kidney cancer. The chain uses TRBV4-3 and TRBJ2-5; D may be TRBD1 or TRBD2 (5 bases each). Matching the DNA end better, TRBJ2-7 makes the J call doubtful. The chain's CDR3 is CASSQVRRSGGEQYF. CDR3 DNA sequence: TGCGCCAGCAGCCAAGTACGGCGATCTGGGGGCGAGCAGTACTTC.